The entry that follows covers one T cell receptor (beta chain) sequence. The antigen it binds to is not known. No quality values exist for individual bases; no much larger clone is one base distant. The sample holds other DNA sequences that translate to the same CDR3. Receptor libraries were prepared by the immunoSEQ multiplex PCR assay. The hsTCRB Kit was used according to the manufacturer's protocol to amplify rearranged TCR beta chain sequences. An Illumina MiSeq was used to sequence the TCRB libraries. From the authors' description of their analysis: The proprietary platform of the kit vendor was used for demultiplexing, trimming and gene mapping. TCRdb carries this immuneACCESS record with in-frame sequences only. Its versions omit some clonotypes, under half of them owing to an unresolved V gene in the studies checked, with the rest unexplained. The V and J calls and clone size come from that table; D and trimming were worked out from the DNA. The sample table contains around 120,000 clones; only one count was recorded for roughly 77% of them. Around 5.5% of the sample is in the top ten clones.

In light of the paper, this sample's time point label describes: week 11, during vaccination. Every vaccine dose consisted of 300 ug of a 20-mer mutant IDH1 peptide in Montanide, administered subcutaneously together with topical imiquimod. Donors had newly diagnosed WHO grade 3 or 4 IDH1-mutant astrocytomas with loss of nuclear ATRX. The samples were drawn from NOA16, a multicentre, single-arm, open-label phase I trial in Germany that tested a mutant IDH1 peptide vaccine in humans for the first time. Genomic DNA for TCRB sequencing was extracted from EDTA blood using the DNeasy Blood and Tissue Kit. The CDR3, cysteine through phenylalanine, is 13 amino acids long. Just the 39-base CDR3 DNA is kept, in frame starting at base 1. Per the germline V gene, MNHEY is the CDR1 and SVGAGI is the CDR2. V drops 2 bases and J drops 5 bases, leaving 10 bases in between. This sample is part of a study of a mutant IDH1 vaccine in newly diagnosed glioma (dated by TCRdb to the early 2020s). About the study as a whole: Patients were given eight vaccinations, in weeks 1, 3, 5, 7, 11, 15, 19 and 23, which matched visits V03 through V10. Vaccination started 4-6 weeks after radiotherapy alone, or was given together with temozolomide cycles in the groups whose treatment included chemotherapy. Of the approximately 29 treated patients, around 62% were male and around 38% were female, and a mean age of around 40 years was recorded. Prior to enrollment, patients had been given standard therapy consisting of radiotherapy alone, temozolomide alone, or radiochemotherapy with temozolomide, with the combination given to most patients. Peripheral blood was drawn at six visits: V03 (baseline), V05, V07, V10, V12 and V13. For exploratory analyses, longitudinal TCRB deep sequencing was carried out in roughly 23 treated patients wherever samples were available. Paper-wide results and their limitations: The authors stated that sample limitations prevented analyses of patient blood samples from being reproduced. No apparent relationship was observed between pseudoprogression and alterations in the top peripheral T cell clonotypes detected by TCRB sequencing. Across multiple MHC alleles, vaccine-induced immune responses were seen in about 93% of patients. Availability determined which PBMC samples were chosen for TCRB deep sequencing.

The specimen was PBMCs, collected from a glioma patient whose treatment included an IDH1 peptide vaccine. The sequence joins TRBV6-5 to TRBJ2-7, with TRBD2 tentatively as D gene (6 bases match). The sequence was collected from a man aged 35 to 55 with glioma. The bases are TGTGCCAGCAGTTACGGTCGCGGGAACGAGCAGTACTTC. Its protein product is CASSYGRGNEQYF.